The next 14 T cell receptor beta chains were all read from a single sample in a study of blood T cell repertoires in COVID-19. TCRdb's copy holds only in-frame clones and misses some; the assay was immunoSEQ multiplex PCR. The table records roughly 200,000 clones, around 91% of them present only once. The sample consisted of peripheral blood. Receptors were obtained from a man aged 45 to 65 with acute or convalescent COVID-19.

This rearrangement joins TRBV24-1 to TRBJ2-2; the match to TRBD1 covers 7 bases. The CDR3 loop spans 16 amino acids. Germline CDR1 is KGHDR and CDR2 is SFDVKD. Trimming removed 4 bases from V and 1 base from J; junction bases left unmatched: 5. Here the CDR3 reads CATSETTGRNTGELFF. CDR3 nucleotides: TGTGCCACCAGTGAGACGACAGGGAGGAACACCGGGGAGCTGTTTTTT.

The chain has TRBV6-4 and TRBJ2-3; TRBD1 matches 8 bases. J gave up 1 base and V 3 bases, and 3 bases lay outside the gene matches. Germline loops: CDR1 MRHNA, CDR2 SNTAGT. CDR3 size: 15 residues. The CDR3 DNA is TGTGCCAGCAGTGATCAGGGGGCCGGCACAGATACGCAGTATTTT. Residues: CASSDQGAGTDTQYF.

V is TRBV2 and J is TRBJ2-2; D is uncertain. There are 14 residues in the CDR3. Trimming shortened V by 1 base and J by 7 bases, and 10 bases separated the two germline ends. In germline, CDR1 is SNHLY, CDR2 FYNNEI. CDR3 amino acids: CASSEGRHDGELFF. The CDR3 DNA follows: TGTGCCAGCAGTGAAGGCAGGCATGACGGGGAGCTGTTTTTT.

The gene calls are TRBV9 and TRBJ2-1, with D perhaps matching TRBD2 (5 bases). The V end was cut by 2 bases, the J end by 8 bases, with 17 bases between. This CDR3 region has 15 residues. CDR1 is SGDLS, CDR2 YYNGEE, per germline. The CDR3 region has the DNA TGTGCCAGCAGCGTGGACTCCCACGGATTTGATGAGCAGTTCTTC. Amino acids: CASSVDSHGFDEQFF.

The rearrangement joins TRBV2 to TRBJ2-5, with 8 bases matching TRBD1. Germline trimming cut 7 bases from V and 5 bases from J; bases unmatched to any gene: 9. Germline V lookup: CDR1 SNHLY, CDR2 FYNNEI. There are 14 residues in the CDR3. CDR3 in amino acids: CASNLDRGGETQYF. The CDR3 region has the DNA TGTGCCAGCAATCTTGACAGGGGAGGTGAGACCCAGTACTTC.

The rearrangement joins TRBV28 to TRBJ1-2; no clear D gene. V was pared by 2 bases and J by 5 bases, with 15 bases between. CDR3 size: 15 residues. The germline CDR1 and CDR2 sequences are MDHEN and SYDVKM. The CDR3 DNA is TGTGCCAGCAGTTTAAAAGTAGCGGGTCGGTATGGCTACACCTTC. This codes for CASSLKVAGRYGYTF.

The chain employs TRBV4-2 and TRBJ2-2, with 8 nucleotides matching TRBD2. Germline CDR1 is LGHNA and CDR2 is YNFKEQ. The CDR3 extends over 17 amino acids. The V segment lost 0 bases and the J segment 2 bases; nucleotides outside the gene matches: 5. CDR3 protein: CASSQEVAGRNTGELFF. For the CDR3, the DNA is TGTGCCAGCAGCCAAGAGGTAGCGGGGCGAAACACCGGGGAGCTGTTTTTT.

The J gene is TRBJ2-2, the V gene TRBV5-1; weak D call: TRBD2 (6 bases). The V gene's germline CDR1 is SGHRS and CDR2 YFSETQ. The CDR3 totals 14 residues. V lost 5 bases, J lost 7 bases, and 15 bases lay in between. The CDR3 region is CASSSVGRDGELFF. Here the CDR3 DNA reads TGCGCCAGCAGTTCGGTTGGGCGGGACGGGGAGCTGTTTTTT.

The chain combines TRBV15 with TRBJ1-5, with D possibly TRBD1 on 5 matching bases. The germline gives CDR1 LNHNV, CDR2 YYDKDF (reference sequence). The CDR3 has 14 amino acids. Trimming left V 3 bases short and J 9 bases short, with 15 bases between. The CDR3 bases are TGTGCCACCAGCAGGAGGGAGGGGTTTTGGCCCCAGCATTTT. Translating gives CATSRREGFWPQHF. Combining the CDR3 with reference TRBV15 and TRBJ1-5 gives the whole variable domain DAMVIQNPRYQVTQFGKPVTLSCSQTLNHNVMYWYQQKSSQAPKLLFHYYDKDFNNEADTPDNFQSRRPNTSFCFLDIRSPGLGDTAMYLCATSRREGFWPQHFGDGTRLSIL.

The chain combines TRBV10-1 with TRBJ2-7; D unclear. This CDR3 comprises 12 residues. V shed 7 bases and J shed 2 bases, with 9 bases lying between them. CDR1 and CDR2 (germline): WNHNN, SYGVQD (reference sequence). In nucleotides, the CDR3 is TGCGCCAGCATTTGGGCAGCCTACGAGCAGTACGTC. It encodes CASIWAAYEQYV.

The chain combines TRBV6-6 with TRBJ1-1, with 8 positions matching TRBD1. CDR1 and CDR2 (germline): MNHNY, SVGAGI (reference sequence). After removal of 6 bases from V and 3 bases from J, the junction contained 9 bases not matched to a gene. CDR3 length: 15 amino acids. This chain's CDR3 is CASSPRQGLYTEAFF. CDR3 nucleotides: TGTGCCAGCAGCCCAAGACAGGGGCTGTACACTGAAGCTTTCTTT.

DNA for the CDR3: TGTGCCAGCACCCCTCTGGGGGGCTCCTACAATGAGCAGTTCTTC. Protein sequence: CASTPLGGSYNEQFF. This rearrangement joins TRBV28 to TRBJ2-1; D is perhaps TRBD2 (6 bases). This CDR3 region has 15 residues. CDR1 MDHEN and CDR2 SYDVKM come from the germline V gene. V gave up 7 bases and J gave up 0 bases, with 13 bases separating them.

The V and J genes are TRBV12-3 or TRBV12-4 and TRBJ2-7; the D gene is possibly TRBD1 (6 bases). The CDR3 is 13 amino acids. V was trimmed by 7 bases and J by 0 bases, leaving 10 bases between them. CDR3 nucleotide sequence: TGTGCCAGCACTTGGGGGCCCTCCTACGAGCAGTACGTC. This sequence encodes CASTWGPSYEQYV.

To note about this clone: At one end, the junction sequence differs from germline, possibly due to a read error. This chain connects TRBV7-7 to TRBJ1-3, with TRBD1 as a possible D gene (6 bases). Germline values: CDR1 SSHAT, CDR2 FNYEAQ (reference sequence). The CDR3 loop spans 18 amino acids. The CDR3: CASSLAEPGPWGQNTIYF. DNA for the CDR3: TGTGCTAGCAGCTTAGCAGAACCCGGACCTTGGGGACAAAACACCATATATTTT.